The present entry profiles one TCR beta chain with its context. There is no known antigen for this receptor. No clone much larger than this one lies a single base away; base qualities are absent. Looking up the germline V gene yields CDR1 SGDLS and CDR2 YYNGEE. At the junction V is shortened by 3 bases and J by 7 bases, with 14 bases in between. Measured from the cysteine to the phenylalanine, the CDR3 is 13 residues long. This entry keeps only the CDR3 DNA: 39 bases, framed from base 1. The cohort comprised hundreds of healthy bone marrow donors. All cohort members were sampled while nominally healthy, although unrecorded immune exposures were likely present. The donor was CMV seropositive and was included in the group of around 300 seropositive cohort members. A peripheral blood sample was collected from each donor, and TCR beta sequencing was performed on peripheral blood mononuclear cells. Genomic DNA extraction from the blood cell samples was performed with the Qiagen DNeasy Blood Extraction Kit.

These data come from a study of cytomegalovirus exposure and HLA in healthy donors (TCRdb year 2017). Regarding the research as a whole: An earlier analysis of roughly 630 of the donors reported 250 to 300 Gb of sequence data and roughly 100 million unique TCR beta sequences from around 200 million T cells. Roughly 300 gigabases of sequencing data and tens of millions of unique TCR sequences were included in an early release covering several hundred HLA-typed donors. The genetic ancestry cluster associated with self-reported Caucasian donors included approximately 85% of the 398 genotyped donors. The study aimed to test whether signatures of past pathogen exposure could be identified by cataloging public T cell receptors. The study profiled the T cell repertoires of approximately 700 subjects by immunosequencing and related them to cytomegalovirus serostatus. Besides the first cohort of 500 to 700 subjects, a separate validation cohort made up of 120 different subjects was used. The study combined high-throughput TCR immunosequencing, statistical association of individual TCRs with disease status, and machine learning to predict cytomegalovirus infection status. In a later analysis, previously published TCR beta repertoires from 600 to 850 donors were re-analyzed and high-resolution HLA genotyping was added so that TCR occurrence patterns could be studied. The later analysis used no new phenotypic data to find candidate immune exposures, relying instead on TCR beta sequences and their occurrence across donors. An earlier analysis of more than 450 of the donors used high-throughput TCR beta sequencing to judge whether each TCR beta V gene segment behaved as functional or pseudogenic. Donor age, sex, ethnicity and CMV serostatus were collected together with the repertoire data. Genome-wide SNP genotypes for about 65% of the roughly 670 donors were used in a later genetic analysis, which treated that subset as a discovery cohort. Every repertoire in the discovery cohort had been generated on one and the same sequencing platform. HLA typing included class I and class II loci at four-digit resolution. Typing coverage varied by locus: roughly 629-630 donors for A, B, C, DRB1 and DQB1; roughly 500 for DQA1; 600 to 610 for DPA1; about 450 for DPB1. Roughly five DR-DQ haplotypes were handled as single units for association and clustering because linkage in the cohort was strong. Among approximately 370 genotyped donors of the cohort, an average of roughly 230,000 unique TCR beta nucleotide sequences was sequenced per donor, of which about 19% were non-productive.

What the work shows at the level of the full study, not this receptor alone: Because the 87-base-pair reads could not distinguish some IMGT-functional V segments, including TRBV6-2 and TRBV6-3, those segments were excluded. A further reported finding was that TCR beta sequences accurately predicted the HLA-A and HLA-B alleles for most subjects in the first cohort. In an earlier analysis of around 500 of the donors, most TCR beta V segments appeared in productive rearrangements about 87% or about 30% of the time, broadly matching IMGT annotations. According to a later analysis, parvovirus B19, influenza, CMV and Epstein-Barr virus appeared linked to several top co-occurrence clusters. Most TCR sequences were seen in very few donors, while some public TCRs were found in many individuals. A later genetic analysis associated a missense DCLRE1C variant with V-gene and J-gene trimming of TCR beta chains, and an independent cohort replicated the association. A later genetic analysis reported fewer N-insertions in productive TCRs among donors in an Asian-associated ancestry cluster than the roughly 650-donor mean. The earlier analysis of about 600 of the donors excluded some 15 rarely observed V segments, including chromosome 9 orphons, because counts were too low. In a later analysis, most CMV-associated TCR beta chains were found to appear HLA-restricted, with HLA associations seemingly driven largely by CMV exposure. In the study, 150 to 200 TCR beta chains were listed as associated with cytomegalovirus. According to the authors, the approach could potentially be generalized to other disease states and immunological phenotypes. A few of the identified cytomegalovirus-associated TCR beta chains were confirmed in vitro to be specific for cytomegalovirus antigens. The only immune exposure information available for the cohort was CMV serostatus. Assigning TCR associations to individual alleles was difficult when HLA alleles, especially DR and DQ, strongly co-occurred. The classifier was reported to diagnose cytomegalovirus status with high specificity and sensitivity in both the original cohort and the validation cohort. Because some donors lacked HLA typing at each locus, the association tests relied only on the typed subset. In a later analysis, HLA-associated TCR beta chains showed more clonal expansion and lower generation probabilities than non-associated chains that were equally common. In this cohort, only TCR beta chains were sequenced, and detectable features were limited by the absence of alpha or paired-chain data. Presence/absence analyses assumed roughly uniform sequencing depth across donors, an assumption that may not hold. Linkage disequilibrium might explain the correlated functional status among segregating V segments, but an unknown experimental factor could not be ruled out. A cluster of highly shared sequence variants was judged likely to represent a technical artifact of the sequencing pipeline. A later analysis associated roughly 17,000 TCR beta sequences with specific HLA alleles at a false discovery rate of 0.05. In a later analysis, the rate of TCR association differed among HLA loci, with DRB1 alleles having the most associated TCRs and HLA-C alleles having the fewest.

Libraries were made using the immunoSEQ multiplex PCR assay. For the multiplex PCR, a mixture combining 60 forward primers for TCR Vbeta segments and 13 reverse primers for TCR Jbeta segments was used. A multiplex PCR assay on genomic DNA amplified the CDR3 region of rearranged TCR beta genes. The amplified TCR beta libraries were sequenced on the Illumina HiSeq System as 87-base-pair reads. The original pipeline was this. A later analysis tallied tens of millions of unique TCR beta chains across the 640 or so repertoires, and around 9.9 million of those chains were shared by two or more donors. Raw reads were error-corrected and collapsed into unique sequences with a nearest-neighbor algorithm that merged closely related sequences to remove PCR and sequencing errors. V, D and J gene segments were assigned by aligning CDR3 sequences to IMGT reference sequences. For a sequence to be retained, at least a six-nucleotide match to both a V gene segment and a J gene segment was required. Rearrangements were called productive when the CDR3 lacked stop codons and stayed in frame with V and J; all others were non-productive. Following IMGT convention, CDR3 was defined as the stretch from the second conserved V-encoded cysteine to the conserved J-encoded phenylalanine. Sequences without an unambiguous match to a single V gene segment were excluded from the earlier analysis of 587 of the donors. In an earlier analysis of 450 to 700 of the donors, V segments were called functional above 56.7% productive rearrangements and were called segregating when the between-donor standard deviation exceeded 5%. A statistical classification framework was built for diagnosing cytomegalovirus status from the catalog of TCR beta chain sequences. A later analysis assigned V and J genes by comparing TCR nucleotide sequences with IMGT/GENE-DB human TR gene sequences. A later analysis assigned CDR3 sequences and most-parsimonious VDJ recombination scenarios with the TCRdist pipeline. In a later analysis, each TCR beta chain was defined by its CDR3 amino acid sequence together with its V-gene family, and reads lacking a unique V-gene family were excluded. As a way to deal with suspected cross-contamination and a sequencing artifact, a later analysis dropped hundreds of nucleotide sequences that were highly shared and had low generation probability. In a later analysis, a clonal expansion index for each public chain was calculated from normalized within-repertoire ranks of inferred template counts. In a later analysis, generation probabilities were computed with a VDJ recombination model fitted to out-of-frame rearrangements, and the resulting probabilities were checked against IGoR. In a later analysis, hypergeometric tests were used to score TCR-TCR, TCR-HLA and TCR-CMV co-occurrence, with a repertoire-size bias correction applied to TCR pairs. A later analysis estimated false discovery rates by permuting HLA or CMV assignments 20 times. In a later analysis, co-occurring TCRs were grouped using DBSCAN, and TCRdist sequence similarity was added for clustering within HLA-allele-positive subsets. For co-occurrence clustering, repertoires with fewer than 30,000 or more than 120,000 public chains were excluded, along with a handful of repertoires with anomalous nucleotide sharing. TCRdb obtained this table from immuneACCESS and retained in-frame rearrangements with V and J assigned. These tables miss some clones; where compared with another copy, unresolved V genes account for less than half of the shortfall, and the remainder is unexplained. V, J and clone size reflect that table, while D and trimming were determined from the DNA. In all, the sample holds 100,000 to 150,000 clones, and around 82% of those were seen once. The ten largest clones represent roughly 4% of the sample.

The sequence links TRBV9 to TRBJ2-7, with a tentative D gene TRBD1 over 6 matching bases. This clonotype was sampled from a woman in her thirties or forties in good health and CMV-seropositive. The sequencing sample was made of PBMCs. The CDR3 protein: CASSATQGLEQYF. In nucleotides, the sequence is TGTGCCAGCAGCGCTACCCAGGGGCTAGAGCAGTACTTC.